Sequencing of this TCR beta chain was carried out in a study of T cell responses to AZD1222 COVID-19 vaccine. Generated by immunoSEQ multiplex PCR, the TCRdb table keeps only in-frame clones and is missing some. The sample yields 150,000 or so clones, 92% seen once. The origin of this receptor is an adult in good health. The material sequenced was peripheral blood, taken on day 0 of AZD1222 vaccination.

CDR3 region: CASSLIVGILSGANVLTF. The CDR3 nucleotides are TGTGCCAGCAGCTTGATAGTCGGGATTCTCTCTGGGGCCAACGTCCTGACTTTC. J is TRBJ2-6 and V is TRBV5-4, with TRBD2 as a possible D gene (5 bases). V lost 1 base and J 0 bases, leaving 14 bases between the germline ends. Germline CDR1 is SGHNT and CDR2 is YYREEE (reference sequence). The CDR3 sequence is 18 residues long.